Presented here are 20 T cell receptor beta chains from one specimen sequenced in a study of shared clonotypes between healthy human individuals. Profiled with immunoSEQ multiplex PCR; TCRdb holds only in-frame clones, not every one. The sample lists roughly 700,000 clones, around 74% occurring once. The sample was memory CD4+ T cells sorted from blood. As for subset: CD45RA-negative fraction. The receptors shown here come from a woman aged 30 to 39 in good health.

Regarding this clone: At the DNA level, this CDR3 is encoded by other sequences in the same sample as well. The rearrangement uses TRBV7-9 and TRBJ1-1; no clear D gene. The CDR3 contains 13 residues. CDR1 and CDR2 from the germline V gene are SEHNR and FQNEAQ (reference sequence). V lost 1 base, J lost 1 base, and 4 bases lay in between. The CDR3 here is CASSLVGNTEAFF. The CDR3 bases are TGTGCCAGCAGCTTAGTAGGGAACACTGAAGCTTTCTTT.

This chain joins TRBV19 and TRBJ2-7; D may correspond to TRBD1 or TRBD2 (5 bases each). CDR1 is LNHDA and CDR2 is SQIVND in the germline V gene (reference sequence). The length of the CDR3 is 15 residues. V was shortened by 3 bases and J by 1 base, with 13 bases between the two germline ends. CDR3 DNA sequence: TGTGCCAGTAGTATGTTGGGGGACCTTTCCTACGAGCAGTACTTC. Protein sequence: CASSMLGDLSYEQYF.

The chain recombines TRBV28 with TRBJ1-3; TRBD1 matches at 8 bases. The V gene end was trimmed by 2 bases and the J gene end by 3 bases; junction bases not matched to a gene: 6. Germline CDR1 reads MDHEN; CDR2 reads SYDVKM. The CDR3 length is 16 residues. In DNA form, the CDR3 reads TGTGCCAGCAGTTTACGACAGGGGCCCATTGGAAACACCATATATTTT. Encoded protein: CASSLRQGPIGNTIYF.

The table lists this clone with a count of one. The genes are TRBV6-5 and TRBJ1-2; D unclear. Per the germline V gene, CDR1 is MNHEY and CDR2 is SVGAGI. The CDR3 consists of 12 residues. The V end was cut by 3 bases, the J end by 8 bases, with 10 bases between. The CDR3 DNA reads TGTGCCAGCAGTTATCCGGACGGCGGCTACACCTTC. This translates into CASSYPDGGYTF.

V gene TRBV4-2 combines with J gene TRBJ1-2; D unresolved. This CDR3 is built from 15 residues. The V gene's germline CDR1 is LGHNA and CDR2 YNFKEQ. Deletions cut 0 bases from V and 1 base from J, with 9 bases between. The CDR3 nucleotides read TGTGCCAGCAGCCAAGATGCGAACGATAACTATGGCTACACCTTC. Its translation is CASSQDANDNYGYTF.

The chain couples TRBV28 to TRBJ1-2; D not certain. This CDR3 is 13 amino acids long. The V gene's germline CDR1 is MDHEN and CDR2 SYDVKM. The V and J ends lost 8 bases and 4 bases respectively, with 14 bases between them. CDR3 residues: CASFGGHGYGYTF. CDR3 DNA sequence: TGTGCCAGCTTTGGAGGTCACGGCTATGGCTACACCTTC.

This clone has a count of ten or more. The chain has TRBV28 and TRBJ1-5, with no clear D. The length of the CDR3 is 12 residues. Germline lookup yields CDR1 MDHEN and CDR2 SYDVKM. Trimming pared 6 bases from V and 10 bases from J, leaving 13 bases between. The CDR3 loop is CASRPPGDPQHF. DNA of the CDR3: TGTGCCAGCAGACCTCCGGGCGACCCCCAGCATTTT.

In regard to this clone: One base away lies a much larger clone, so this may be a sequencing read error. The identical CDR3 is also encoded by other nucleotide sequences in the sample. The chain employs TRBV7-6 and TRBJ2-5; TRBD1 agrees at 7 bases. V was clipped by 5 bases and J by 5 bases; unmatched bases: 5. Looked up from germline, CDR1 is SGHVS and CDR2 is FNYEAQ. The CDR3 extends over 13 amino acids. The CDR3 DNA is TGTGCCAGCAGCCCGAGGGGGCCGGAGACCCAGTACTTC. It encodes CASSPRGPETQYF. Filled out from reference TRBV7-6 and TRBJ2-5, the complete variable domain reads GAGVSQSPRYKVTKRGQDVALRCDPISGHVSLYWYRQALGQGPEFLTYFNYEAQQDKSGLPNDRFSAERPEGSISTLTIQRTEQRDSAMYRCASSPRGPETQYFGPGTRLLVL.

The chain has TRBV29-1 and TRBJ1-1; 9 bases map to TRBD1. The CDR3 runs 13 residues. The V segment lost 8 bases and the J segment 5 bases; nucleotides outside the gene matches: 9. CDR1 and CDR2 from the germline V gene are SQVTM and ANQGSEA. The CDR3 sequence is CSLRTGEGTEAFF. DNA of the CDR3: TGCAGCTTAAGGACAGGGGAGGGGACTGAAGCTTTCTTT.

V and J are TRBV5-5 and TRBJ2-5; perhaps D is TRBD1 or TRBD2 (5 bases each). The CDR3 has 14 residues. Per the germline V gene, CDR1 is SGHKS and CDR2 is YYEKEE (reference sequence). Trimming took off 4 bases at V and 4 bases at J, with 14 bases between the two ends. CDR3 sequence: CASSLEPRGETQYF. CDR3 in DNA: TGTGCCAGCAGCCTGGAACCGAGGGGAGAGACCCAGTACTTC.

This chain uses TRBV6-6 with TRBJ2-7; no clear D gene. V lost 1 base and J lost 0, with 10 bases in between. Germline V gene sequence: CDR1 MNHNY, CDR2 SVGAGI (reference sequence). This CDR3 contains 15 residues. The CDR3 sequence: CASSYLAVSSYEQYF. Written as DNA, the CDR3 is TGTGCCAGCAGTTACTTGGCGGTGAGCTCCTACGAGCAGTACTTC.

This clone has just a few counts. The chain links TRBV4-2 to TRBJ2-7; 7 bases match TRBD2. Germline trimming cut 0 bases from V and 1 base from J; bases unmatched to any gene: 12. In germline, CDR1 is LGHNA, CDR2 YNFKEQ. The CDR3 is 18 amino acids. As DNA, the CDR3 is TGTGCCAGCAGCCAAGATCCCGGACGAGCGGGATTATCCTACGAGCAGTACTTC. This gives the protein CASSQDPGRAGLSYEQYF.

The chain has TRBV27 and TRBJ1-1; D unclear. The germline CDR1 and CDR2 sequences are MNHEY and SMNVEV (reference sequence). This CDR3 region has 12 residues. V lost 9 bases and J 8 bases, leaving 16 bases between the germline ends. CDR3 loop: CASTTPGQEAFF. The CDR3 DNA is TGTGCCAGTACAACACCCGGGCAGGAAGCTTTCTTT.

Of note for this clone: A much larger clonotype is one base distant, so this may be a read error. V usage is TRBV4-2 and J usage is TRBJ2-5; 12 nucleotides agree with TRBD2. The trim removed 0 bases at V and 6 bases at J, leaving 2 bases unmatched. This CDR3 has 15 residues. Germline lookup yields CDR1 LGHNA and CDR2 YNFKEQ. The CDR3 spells CASSQETSGRKTQYF. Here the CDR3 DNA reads TGTGCCAGCAGCCAAGAGACTAGCGGGAGAAAGACCCAGTACTTC.

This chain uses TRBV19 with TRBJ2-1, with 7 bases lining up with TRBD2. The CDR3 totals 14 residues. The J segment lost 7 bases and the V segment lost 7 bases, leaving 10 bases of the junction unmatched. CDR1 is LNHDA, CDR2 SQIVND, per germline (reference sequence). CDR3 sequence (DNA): TGTGCCAGTATGGAGGGAGGGCCGAGGAATGAGCAGTTCTTC. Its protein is CASMEGGPRNEQFF.

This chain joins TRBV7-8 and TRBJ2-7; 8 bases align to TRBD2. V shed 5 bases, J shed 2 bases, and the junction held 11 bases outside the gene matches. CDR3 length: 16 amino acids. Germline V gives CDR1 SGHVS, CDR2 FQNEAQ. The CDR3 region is CASSNPRGGRPYEQYF. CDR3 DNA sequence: TGTGCCAGCAGCAACCCCCGGGGCGGGAGGCCCTACGAGCAGTACTTC.

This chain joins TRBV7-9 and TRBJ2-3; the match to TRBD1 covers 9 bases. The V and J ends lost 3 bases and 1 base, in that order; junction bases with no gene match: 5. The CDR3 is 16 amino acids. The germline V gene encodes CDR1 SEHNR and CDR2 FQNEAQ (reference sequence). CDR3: CASSFYRGRGTDTQYF. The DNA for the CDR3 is TGTGCCAGCAGCTTCTACAGGGGGCGCGGCACAGATACGCAGTATTTT.

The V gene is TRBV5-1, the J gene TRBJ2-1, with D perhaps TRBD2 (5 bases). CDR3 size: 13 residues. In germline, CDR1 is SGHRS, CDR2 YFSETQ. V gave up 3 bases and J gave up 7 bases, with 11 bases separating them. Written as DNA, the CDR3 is TGCGCCAGCAGCTGGGGAGCTACGAATGAGCAGTTCTTC. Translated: CASSWGATNEQFF.

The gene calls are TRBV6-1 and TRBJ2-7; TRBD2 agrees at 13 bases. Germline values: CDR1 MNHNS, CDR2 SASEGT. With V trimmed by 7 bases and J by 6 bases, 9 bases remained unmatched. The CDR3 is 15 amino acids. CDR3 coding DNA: TGTGCCAGCAACCCTGGGACTAGCGGGATTACCGAGCAGTACTTC. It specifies CASNPGTSGITEQYF.

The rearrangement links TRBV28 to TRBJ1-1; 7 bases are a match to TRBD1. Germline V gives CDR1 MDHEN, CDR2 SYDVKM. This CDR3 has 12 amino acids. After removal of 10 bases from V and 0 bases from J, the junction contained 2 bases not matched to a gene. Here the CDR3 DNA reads TGTGCCATCAGGGGGGTGAACACTGAAGCTTTCTTT. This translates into CAIRGVNTEAFF.